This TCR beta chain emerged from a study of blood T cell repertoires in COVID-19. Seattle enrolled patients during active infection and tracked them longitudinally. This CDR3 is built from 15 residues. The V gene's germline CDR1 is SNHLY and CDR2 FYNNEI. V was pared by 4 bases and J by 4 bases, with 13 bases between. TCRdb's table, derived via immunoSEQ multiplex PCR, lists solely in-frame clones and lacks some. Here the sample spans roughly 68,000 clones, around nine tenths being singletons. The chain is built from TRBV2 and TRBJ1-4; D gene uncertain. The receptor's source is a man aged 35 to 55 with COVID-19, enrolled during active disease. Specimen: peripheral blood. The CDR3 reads CASSVGDGHNEKLFF. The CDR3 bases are TGTGCCAGCAGTGTGGGCGACGGCCATAATGAAAAACTGTTTTTT.